This TCR beta chain was sequenced during a study of blood T cell repertoires in COVID-19. Profiled with immunoSEQ multiplex PCR; TCRdb holds only in-frame clones, not every one. Of roughly 150,000 clones in the sample, roughly 88% were seen once. This CDR3 contains 21 residues. Per the germline V gene, CDR1 is SGHRS and CDR2 is YFSETQ. The J segment lost 5 bases and the V segment lost 1 base, leaving 21 bases of the junction unmatched. The sequence came from a woman between 50 and 59 years old in a cohort sampled during active or convalescent COVID-19. The sample taken for sequencing was peripheral blood. The V gene is TRBV5-1, the J gene TRBJ2-5, with TRBD2 matching 12 bases. In nucleotides, the CDR3 is TGCGCCAGCAGCTTGCGGCCAACGTCACAGACTAGCGGGGGACCCCAGGAGACCCAGTACTTC. Translation: CASSLRPTSQTSGGPQETQYF.